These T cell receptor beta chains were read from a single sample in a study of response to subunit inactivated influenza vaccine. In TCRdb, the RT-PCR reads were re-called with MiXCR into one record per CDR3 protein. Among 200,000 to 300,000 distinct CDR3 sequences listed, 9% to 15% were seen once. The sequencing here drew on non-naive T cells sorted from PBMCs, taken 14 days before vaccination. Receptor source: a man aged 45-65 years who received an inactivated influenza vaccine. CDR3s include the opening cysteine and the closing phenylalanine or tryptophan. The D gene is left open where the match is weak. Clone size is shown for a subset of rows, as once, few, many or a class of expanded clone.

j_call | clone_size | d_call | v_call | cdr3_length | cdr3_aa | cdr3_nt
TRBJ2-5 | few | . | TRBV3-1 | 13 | CATQEGTGDPQYF | TGTGCCACCCAGGAGGGGACCGGGGACCCCCAGTACTTC
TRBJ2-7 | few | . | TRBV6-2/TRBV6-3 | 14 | CASISRAGTYEQYF | TGTGCCAGCATCTCACGGGCGGGTACCTACGAGCAGTACTTC
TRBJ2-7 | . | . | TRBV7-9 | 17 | CASSYQRPGERPAEQYF | TGTGCCAGCAGCTACCAGCGGCCGGGGGAGCGACCTGCCGAGCAGTACTTC
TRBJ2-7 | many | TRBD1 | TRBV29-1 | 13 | CSAMGQGRNEQYF | TGCAGCGCAATGGGACAGGGACGCAACGAGCAGTACTTC
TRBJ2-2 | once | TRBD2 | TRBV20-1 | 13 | CSAKGRGTGELFF | TGCAGTGCTAAGGGGAGGGGCACCGGGGAGCTGTTTTTT
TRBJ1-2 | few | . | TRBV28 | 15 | CASSLLGRPNYGYTF | TGTGCCAGCAGTTTACTAGGGCGCCCGAACTATGGCTACACCTTC
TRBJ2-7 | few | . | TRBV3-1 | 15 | CASSQDLAGPYEQYF | TGTGCCAGCAGCCAAGATCTGGCAGGACCCTACGAGCAGTACTTC
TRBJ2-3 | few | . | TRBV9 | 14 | CASSKAGSGDTQYF | TGTGCCAGCAGCAAGGCGGGATCGGGGGATACGCAGTATTTT
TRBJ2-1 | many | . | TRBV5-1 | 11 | CASREDTEQFF | TGCGCCAGCAGGGAGGACACTGAGCAGTTCTTC
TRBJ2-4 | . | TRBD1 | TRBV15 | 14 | CATYDRGDTNIQYF | TGTGCCACCTACGACAGGGGGGATACAAACATTCAGTACTTC
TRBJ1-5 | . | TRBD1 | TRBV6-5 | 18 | CASSYSDRVLYSNQPQHF | TGTGCCAGCAGTTACTCGGACAGGGTCTTATATAGCAATCAGCCCCAGCATTTT
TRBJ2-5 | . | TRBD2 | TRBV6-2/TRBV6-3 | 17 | CASSTPPGRGTQETQYF | TGTGCCAGCAGCACGCCACCAGGGCGGGGGACCCAAGAGACCCAGTACTTC
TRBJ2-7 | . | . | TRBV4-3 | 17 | CASSPDSGVGESYEQYF | TGCGCCAGCAGCCCCGATTCGGGTGTGGGGGAGTCCTACGAGCAGTACTTC
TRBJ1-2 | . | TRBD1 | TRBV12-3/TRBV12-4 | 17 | CASRPTTGHLTNYGYTF | TGTGCCAGCAGACCCACGACAGGGCACCTTACTAACTATGGCTACACCTTC
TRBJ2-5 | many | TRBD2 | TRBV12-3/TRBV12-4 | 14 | CASALAGDQETQYF | TGTGCCAGCGCCCTAGCGGGGGACCAAGAGACCCAGTACTTC
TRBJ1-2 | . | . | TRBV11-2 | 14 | CASSLRGGSGGYTF | TGTGCCAGCAGCTTAAGAGGAGGATCCGGTGGCTACACCTTC
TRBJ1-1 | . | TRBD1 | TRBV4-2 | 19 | CASSQVGGGGWGANTEAFF | TGTGCCAGCAGCCAAGTCGGAGGAGGGGGCTGGGGAGCGAACACTGAAGCTTTCTTT
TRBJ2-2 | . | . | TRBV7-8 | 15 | CASSFRGANTGELFF | TGTGCCAGCAGCTTCAGGGGAGCCAACACCGGGGAGCTGTTTTTT
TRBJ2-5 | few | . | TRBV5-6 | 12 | CASSWGEETQYF | TGTGCCAGCAGCTGGGGAGAAGAGACCCAGTACTTC
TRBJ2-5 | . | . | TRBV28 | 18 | CASSEFFALDTSMETQYF | TGTGCCAGCAGTGAGTTTTTTGCGTTAGACACAAGTATGGAGACCCAGTACTTC
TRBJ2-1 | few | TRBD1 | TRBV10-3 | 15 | CATWLGQGGSMGQFF | TGTGCCACCTGGCTGGGACAGGGGGGATCGATGGGGCAGTTCTTC
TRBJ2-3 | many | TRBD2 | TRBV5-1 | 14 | CASSLGSGADTQYF | TGCGCCAGCAGCTTGGGAAGCGGGGCAGATACGCAGTATTTT
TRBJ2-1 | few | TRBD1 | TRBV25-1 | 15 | CASGKGQGLWNEQFF | TGTGCCAGCGGCAAGGGACAGGGGTTGTGGAATGAGCAGTTCTTC
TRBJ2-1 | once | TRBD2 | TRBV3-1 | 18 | CASSLPSLAGGCYNEQFF | TGTGCCAGCAGCCTCCCTTCTTTAGCGGGGGGCTGCTACAATGAGCAGTTCTTC
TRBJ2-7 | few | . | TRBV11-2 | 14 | CASSLVRTPYEQYF | TGTGCCAGCAGCTTAGTGCGGACTCCCTACGAGCAGTACTTC
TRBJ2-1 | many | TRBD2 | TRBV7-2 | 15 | CASTPGGGYYNEQFF | TGTGCCAGCACCCCTGGGGGGGGATACTACAATGAGCAGTTCTTC
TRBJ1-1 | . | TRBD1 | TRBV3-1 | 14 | CASSQGTGNAEAFF | TGTGCCAGCAGCCAAGGGACAGGGAATGCTGAAGCTTTCTTT
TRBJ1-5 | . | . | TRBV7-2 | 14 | CASSFNPGRQPQHF | TGTGCCAGCAGCTTCAACCCAGGGCGCCAGCCCCAGCATTTT
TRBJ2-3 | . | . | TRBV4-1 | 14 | CASSQGTLTDTQYF | TGCGCCAGCAGCCAAGGGACACTTACAGATACGCAGTATTTT
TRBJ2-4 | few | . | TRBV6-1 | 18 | CASSGAGGRGLAKNIQYF | TGTGCCAGCAGTGGGGCAGGAGGTCGGGGCCTAGCCAAAAACATTCAGTACTTC
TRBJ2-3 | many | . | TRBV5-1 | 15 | CASSPAVNPTDTQYF | TGCGCCAGCAGCCCTGCCGTCAATCCCACAGATACGCAGTATTTT
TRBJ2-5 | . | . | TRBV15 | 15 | CATSRDRRDRETQYF | TGTGCCACCAGCAGAGATAGGCGGGACCGCGAGACCCAGTACTTC
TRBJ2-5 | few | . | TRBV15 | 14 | CATSRDLGTETQYF | TGTGCCACCAGCAGAGATCTGGGGACAGAGACCCAGTACTTC
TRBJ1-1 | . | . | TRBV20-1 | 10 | CSARVRGAFF | TGCAGTGCTAGAGTCCGGGGGGCTTTCTTT
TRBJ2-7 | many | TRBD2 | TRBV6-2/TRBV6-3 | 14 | CASSYVSGGYEQYF | TGTGCCAGCAGTTACGTGTCGGGGGGCTACGAGCAGTACTTC
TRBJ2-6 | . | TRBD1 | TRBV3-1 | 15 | CASSPDRAGANVLTF | TGTGCCAGCAGCCCCGACAGGGCCGGGGCCAACGTCCTGACTTTC
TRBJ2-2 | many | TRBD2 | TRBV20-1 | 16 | CSARDPRAGGGGELFF | TGCAGTGCTAGAGACCCCCGAGCGGGAGGCGGCGGGGAGCTGTTTTTT